Sequencing of this T cell receptor beta chain was carried out in a study of shared clonotypes between healthy human individuals (dated by TCRdb to 2018 to 2021). In terms of the full investigation: The cohort comprised a couple of women and a few men aged 18 to 49 years. For each donor, CD4 naive and CD4 memory were each given three plates, CD8 naive was given two plates, and CD8 memory was given one plate. To estimate repertoire size and how much clonotypes are shared between individuals, the study performed deep sequencing of blood TCR repertoires from about five healthy adults. Libraries were prepared and TCR repertoires were sequenced by different laboratories using diverse techniques, in order to increase sequencing depth and limit assay-specific biases. Between about 0.8 and 9.5 billion PBMCs per donor were obtained by leukapheresis.

In the germline V gene, CDR1 corresponds to SNHLY and CDR2 to FYNNEI. The CDR3 goes from the cysteine to the phenylalanine over 14 residues. Only CDR3 DNA is held: 42 bases, read in frame from base 1. Trimming removed 6 bases from V and 5 bases from J, leaving 16 bases between the germline ends. This clone was seen only once. This receptor's antigen is unknown. Qualities for individual bases were not recorded, and no much larger clone is one base off. Using the deep immunoSEQ assay, TCR CDR3 regions were amplified from genomic DNA by multiplex PCR. Extracted genomic DNA from each cell subset was spread evenly across all wells of several immunoSEQ 96-well plates, with each plate serving as a replicate. Each replicate PCR for sorted subsets received about 210 ng genomic DNA, equal to about 30,000 T cell genomes. Purified libraries were quantified with a Qubit 3.0 fluorometer, sized on a Bioanalyzer 2100, and re-quantified with the KAPA Library Quantification kit. Every immunoSEQ 96-well plate was sequenced on a dedicated single-read 150-cycle Illumina NextSeq 550 flow cell. The source study handled its data this way. The immunoSEQ output contained only junctional sequences without quality scores, so filtering could not match that applied to full-length reads. To assign V/J genes and CDR3, sequences were annotated using PyIR, a Python wrapper for IgBLAST v1.9, with IMGT germline references. Reads with weak V/J assignments (E-value above 1e-6), missing CDR3, stop codons, out-of-frame junctions, or ambiguous translated residues were removed. V3J clonotypes were defined as sequences sharing an identical inferred V gene, J gene, and CDR3 amino acid sequence. The percentage overlap between two repertoires was calculated by dividing the number of shared unique clonotypes by the size of the smaller repertoire. Repertoire richness was assessed with RTK rarefaction, the Chao1 estimator, and Recon v2.1 estimates of unobserved clonotypes. Generation probabilities were computed with OLGA for all TCRbeta clonotypes obtained by the gDNA method from several donors. TCRdb holds this immuneACCESS table with in-frame rearrangements only. Some clones are missing; in checked studies, unresolved V genes explain under half, and the rest has no known cause. The V and J calls and clone size are taken from that table; D and trimming were inferred from the DNA. This sample has approximately 2,300,000 clones in its table, and 85% to 95% of those were observed once. The ten largest clones represent around 0.35% of the sample.

Overall results and qualifications from the work: Roughly 5% of naive CD4, roughly 3.6% of naive CD8, 2.3% of memory CD4, and around 0.4% of memory CD8 clonotypes were shared across several donors. Sampling was restricted to blood, and TCR repertoires in tissues likely differ from the TCR repertoires found in blood. The small number of donors limited the genetic and exposure-history diversity represented. Higher generation probabilities were observed for clonotypes shared by all four sorted-subset donors than for non-shared clonotypes. Rarefaction of sorted-subset datasets indicated incomplete sequencing despite the large sequencing depth. Based on pairwise subsampling, the degree of clonotype sharing among donors was expected to be affected by sequencing depth. Larger estimated clonotype richness was generally found for naive subsets than for memory subsets.

Donors were healthy HIV-negative adults with no recently reported acute infections or vaccinations. All donors were Caucasian adults living in Nashville, Tennessee, USA. CD4+ T cells were enriched through magnetic negative selection, after which naive cells were positively selected on CD45RA and the remaining negative fraction served as the memory subset. Blood was collected by leukapheresis, and PBMCs were isolated by Ficoll-Histopaque density gradient centrifugation and then cryopreserved in liquid nitrogen vapor phase. Purity and quantity of every magnetically sorted T cell population were checked by analytical flow cytometry. Genomic DNA was isolated from every sorted fraction and measured by UV absorbance on a Nanodrop 2000c.

Sequenced input: naive CD4+ T cells from PBMCs. The cell subset or site label for this specimen denotes: CD45RA+ positively selected. The receptor was derived from a man aged 18 to 30 in good health. Some clones in this sample may be carry-over from other donors' samples. This receptor chain uses TRBV2 and TRBJ1-2; no D gene is confidently identified. The CDR3 protein is CASSEVGRRYGYTF. At the DNA level, the sequence is TGTGCCAGCAGCGAGGTCGGGAGAAGATATGGCTACACCTTC.